The 27 T cell receptor beta chains below were found in one sample sequenced in a study of human T cells and chemical hapten exposure (TCRdb year 2021). Receptor libraries were prepared by RACE. TCRdb lists the instrument as NextSeq 500. Starting from the raw public reads, TCRdb applied fastp trimming at Q25, assembled clones with MiXCR and retained in-frame beta chains. Rows are unified per CDR3 protein, each entry keeping the most common DNA and genes. The table for this sample lists fewer than 350,000 distinct CDR3 sequences; approximately 8% of them were counted only once. Jointly, the top ten make up about 1.1% of the sample. Interpreted using the paper, the time point label stands for: pre-sensitization, week 0. The label giving this sample's treatment or condition can be read as: therapeutic diphenylcyclopropenone sensitization with weekly scalp DPC. The specimen comprised whole blood, sampled in connection with sensitization to the hapten diphenylcyclopropenone (DPC). Receptors originate from a man younger than 35 with alopecia areata. Some clones in this sample may be carry-over from other donors' samples.

This clonotype was detected many times. This sequence joins TRBV4-3 and TRBJ1-6; no firm D call. The length of the CDR3 is 15 residues. The V and J ends lost 1 base and 8 bases respectively, with 12 bases between them. CDR1 and CDR2 (germline): LGHNA, YSLEER. CDR3 residues: CASSQGRARYSPLHF. The CDR3 DNA sequence: TGCGCCAGCAGCCAAGGTCGGGCGCGATATTCACCCCTCCACTTT.

Here the CDR3 DNA reads TGTGCCAGCAGCGTAGACAGGGGGATTGAGACCCAGTACTTC. Translating it yields CASSVDRGIETQYF. The genes are TRBV9 and TRBJ2-5; TRBD1 matches at 8 bases. V lost 0 bases and J lost 5; bases outside the gene matches: 3. There are 14 residues in the CDR3. From germline, CDR1 is SGDLS and CDR2 YYNGEE.

This clonotype was observed a handful of times. This chain links TRBV6-6 with TRBJ1-4; possible D gene TRBD1, 6 bases. CDR1 and CDR2 from the germline V gene are MNHNY and SVGAGI (reference sequence). The V end was cut by 6 bases, the J end by 7 bases, with 15 bases between. The CDR3 loop spans 14 amino acids. CDR3: CASREQGSREKLFF. CDR3 bases: TGTGCCAGCAGGGAACAGGGTTCGCGTGAAAAACTGTTTTTT.

This clonotype has a count of ten or more. This rearrangement joins TRBV6-5 to TRBJ1-5; D gene unclear. This CDR3 is 14 amino acids long. V lost 5 bases to trimming and J lost 3 bases, with 11 bases between them. Germline-derived CDR1 and CDR2 are MNHEY and SVGAGI. DNA for the CDR3: TGTGCCAGCAGTCAACGGAGGGACAATCAGCCCCAGCATTTT. Its translation is CASSQRRDNQPQHF.

This clonotype has only a few counts. This sequence joins TRBV6-1 and TRBJ2-5, with D hard to call. V was pared by 8 bases and J by 1 base, with 11 bases between. This CDR3 has 13 amino acids. Germline CDR1 is MNHNS and CDR2 is SASEGT. CDR3 coding DNA: TGTGCCAGCGGTCAGGATATCCAAGAGACCCAGTACTTC. It specifies CASGQDIQETQYF.

This clonotype was seen many times. V usage is TRBV12-3 or TRBV12-4 and J usage is TRBJ1-3; no clear D. The CDR3 runs 14 residues. The V and J ends lost 3 bases and 4 bases respectively, with 10 bases between them. For the CDR3, the DNA is TGTGCCAGCAGTTTTCCCGGCAGAGGAAACACCATATATTTT. Translated: CASSFPGRGNTIYF.

There are a few counts of this clonotype. The CDR3 DNA reads as TGTGCCAGCAGTGCCGGGACAGACTCTGGAAACACCATATATTTT. This gives the protein CASSAGTDSGNTIYF. The chain uses TRBV6-6 and TRBJ1-3; 7 bases match TRBD1. This CDR3 region has 15 residues. Germline CDR1 is MNHNY and CDR2 is SVGAGI (reference sequence). The V and J ends lost 5 bases and 0 bases, in that order; junction bases with no gene match: 4.

This clonotype was seen ten or more times. The chain combines TRBV2 with TRBJ1-4, with 9 nucleotides matching TRBD1. Germline CDR1 reads SNHLY; CDR2 reads FYNNEI. The trim removed 6 bases at V and 12 bases at J, leaving 11 bases unmatched. The CDR3 is 14 residues long. CDR3 bases: TGTGCCAGCAGAGGCCGGGACAGGGAGGTGGAACTGTTTTTT. Translating it yields CASRGRDREVELFF.

This clonotype showed up just a few times. The chain employs TRBV10-3 and TRBJ1-1, with TRBD1 as a possible D gene (5 bases). This CDR3 contains 12 residues. V dropped 8 bases and J dropped 4 bases, with 11 bases sitting between them. CDR1 is ENHRY, CDR2 SYGVKD, per germline. The chain's CDR3 is CAISAGVTEAFF. The CDR3 DNA reads as TGTGCCATCTCGGCGGGGGTCACTGAAGCTTTCTTT.

This clonotype showed up many times. The chain links TRBV28 to TRBJ1-1, with a weak D call TRBD1 (6 bases). Looked up from germline, CDR1 is MDHEN and CDR2 is SYDVKM. The CDR3 totals 13 residues. Trimming removed 3 bases at V and 3 bases at J, with 8 bases between. The CDR3 coding sequence is TGTGCCAGCAGTTTGCCAGGGGACACTGAAGCTTTCTTT. Protein sequence: CASSLPGDTEAFF.

The sample holds a few counts of this clonotype. The chain is built from TRBV12-3 or TRBV12-4 and TRBJ1-5; D is possibly TRBD1 (5 bases). Trimming took 6 bases from V and 4 from J, leaving 10 bases between them. This CDR3 has 13 residues. CDR3 amino acids: CASRPDRNQPQHF. The CDR3, as DNA: TGTGCCAGCAGACCAGACAGAAATCAGCCCCAGCATTTT.

Ten or more counts support this clonotype. The rearrangement joins TRBV7-9 to TRBJ1-2; TRBD1 matches 8 bases. The CDR3 is 13 amino acids. The V gene end was trimmed by 3 bases and the J gene end by 12 bases; junction bases not matched to a gene: 9. Per germline, CDR1 SEHNR and CDR2 FQNEAQ (reference sequence). CDR3 protein: CASSFRGRGLNTF. As DNA, the CDR3 is TGTGCCAGCAGCTTTCGCGGCAGGGGGCTTAACACCTTC.

This clonotype has ten or more counts. The rearrangement joins TRBV28 to TRBJ2-3; 8 bases fit TRBD2. With 5 bases clipped from V and 1 base from J, the junction kept 14 bases outside the gene matches. Looked up from germline, CDR1 is MDHEN and CDR2 is SYDVKM. The CDR3 is 18 amino acids. This chain's CDR3 is CASSHRPRLRGGTDTQYF. The DNA for the CDR3 is TGTGCCAGCAGTCATCGACCCCGGCTGCGGGGGGGCACAGATACGCAGTATTTT. The whole variable domain, remainder taken from reference TRBV28 and TRBJ2-3, is DVKVTQSSRYLVKRTGEKVFLECVQDMDHENMFWYRQDPGLGLRLIYFSYDVKMKEKGDIPEGYSVSREKKERFSLILESASTNQTSMYLCASSHRPRLRGGTDTQYFGPGTRLTVL.

A few counts support this clonotype. The chain couples TRBV6-2 or TRBV6-3 to TRBJ2-2; 7 bases match TRBD1. This CDR3 comprises 18 residues. Germline assignment: CDR1 MNHEY and CDR2 SVGEGT. Trimming removed 2 bases from V and 2 bases from J; junction bases left unmatched: 11. CDR3 DNA: TGTGCCAGCAGTTACGGCAGGGGGATTTCTTTCAACACCGGGGAGCTGTTTTTT. Translating gives CASSYGRGISFNTGELFF.

This clonotype was seen only a few times. V usage is TRBV20-1 and J usage is TRBJ2-4; 11 bases map to TRBD2. Trimming took 6 bases from V and 5 from J; bases not matched to a gene: 12. Germline lookup yields CDR1 DFQATT and CDR2 SNEGSKA (reference sequence). There are 16 residues in the CDR3. This chain's CDR3 is CSAESLAGGPENIQYF. For the CDR3, the DNA is TGCAGTGCGGAATCCTTAGCGGGGGGGCCTGAAAACATTCAGTACTTC.

The rearrangement links TRBV5-1 to TRBJ2-7, with 9 bases fitting TRBD1. The V segment lost 4 bases and the J segment 6 bases; nucleotides outside the gene matches: 11. Germline CDR1 and CDR2: SGHRS and YFSETQ. This CDR3 has 15 amino acids. The DNA for the CDR3 is TGCGCCAGCAGCCTCATGCCGGGACAGGGTACCGAGCAGTACTTC. Translation: CASSLMPGQGTEQYF.

This clonotype was observed a handful of times. The rearrangement uses TRBV5-5 and TRBJ1-6; TRBD1 might be the D (6 bases). Germline CDR1 SGHKS, CDR2 YYEKEE (reference sequence). The CDR3 sequence is 15 residues long. Trimming left V 0 bases short and J 14 bases short, with 18 bases between. CDR3 amino acids: CASSLGEQGILSLHF. The CDR3 bases are TGTGCCAGCAGCTTGGGGGAACAGGGTATTCTTTCCCTCCACTTT.

Notes on this clonotype: This clone may be a read error of a much larger clone one base away. The CDR3 DNA reads as TGTGCCAGCAGCCTAACTTTAGGTCAGAACAAGCAGTACTTC. It specifies CASSLTLGQNKQYF. The rearrangement uses TRBV3-1 and TRBJ2-7; D remains unclear. Germline V gene sequence: CDR1 LGHDT, CDR2 YNNKEL (reference sequence). The CDR3 extends over 14 amino acids. V was cut by 4 bases and J by 8 bases, with 18 bases left in between.

The V and J genes are TRBV20-1 and TRBJ1-5; TRBD1 matches at 9 bases. Germline V gene lookup returns CDR1 DFQATT and CDR2 SNEGSKA (reference sequence). V trimming: 3 bases; J trimming: 4 bases; junction bases outside the gene matches: 4. This CDR3 has 14 amino acids. The CDR3 DNA sequence: TGCAGTGCTAGTTGGGGACAGGGTAATCAGCCCCAGCATTTT. Protein product: CSASWGQGNQPQHF.

The V and J genes are TRBV4-1 and TRBJ2-1; 7 bases line up with TRBD2. V trimming: 3 bases; J trimming: 1 base; junction bases outside the gene matches: 12. Germline CDR1 and CDR2: MGHRA and YSYEKL. This CDR3 is 18 amino acids long. CDR3 sequence (DNA): TGCGCCAGCAGCCAGGGGGGACGCGGGGGTCGTTCCTACAATGAGCAGTTCTTC. Its translation is CASSQGGRGGRSYNEQFF.

This clonotype was seen a few times. The chain is built from TRBV6-2 or TRBV6-3 and TRBJ2-7, with a tentative D call TRBD1 (6 bases). With 0 bases removed from V and 6 bases from J, the gap between germline ends came to 12 bases. Looked up from germline, CDR1 is MNHEY and CDR2 is SVGEGT. The CDR3 has 14 residues. As DNA, the CDR3 is TGTGCCAGCAGTTACTCCCATCAAGGGGGCGAGCAGTACTTC. This gives the protein CASSYSHQGGEQYF.

This clonotype was detected ten times or more. The chain has TRBV2 and TRBJ1-2; D ambiguous. Trimming pared 1 base from V and 4 bases from J, leaving 7 bases between. Germline CDR1 SNHLY, CDR2 FYNNEI. This CDR3 region has 13 residues. The CDR3 reads CASSEVLSYGYTF. Written as DNA, the CDR3 is TGTGCCAGCAGTGAAGTGTTGAGCTATGGCTACACCTTC.

This chain joins TRBV18 and TRBJ2-7; D is possibly TRBD1 (5 bases). Germline CDR1 reads KGHSH; CDR2 reads LQKENI. V shed 3 bases and J shed 1 base, with 13 bases lying between them. This CDR3 is built from 15 residues. CDR3 residues: CASSPEGANSYEQYF. The CDR3 coding sequence is TGTGCCAGCTCACCGGAAGGGGCGAATTCCTACGAGCAGTACTTC.

This clonotype occurred many times. The chain couples TRBV5-4 to TRBJ2-7; 7 positions agree with TRBD1. CDR3 length equals 13 residues. Germline CDR1 is SGHNT and CDR2 is YYREEE (reference sequence). V trimming: 3 bases; J trimming: 6 bases; junction bases outside the gene matches: 6. CDR3 amino acids: CASSYDRAGEQYF. CDR3 sequence (DNA): TGTGCCAGCAGCTACGACAGGGCTGGCGAGCAGTACTTC.

This clonotype turned up a few times. CDR3 nucleotide sequence: TGTGCCAGCAGTTACTCGACGGCAGTTAGGGGCGGAGAGACCCAGTACTTC. This encodes CASSYSTAVRGGETQYF. The chain employs TRBV6-6 and TRBJ2-5; D perhaps matches TRBD1 (5 bases). Germline V gene data show CDR1 as MNHNY and CDR2 as SVGAGI (reference sequence). Trimming took off 0 bases at V and 4 bases at J, with 18 bases between the two ends. The CDR3 has 17 residues.

This clonotype was counted between two and nine times. V is TRBV4-3 and J is TRBJ1-3, with a tentative D call TRBD1 (5 bases). From germline, CDR1 is LGHNA and CDR2 YSLEER. V was trimmed by 0 bases and J by 4 bases, leaving 10 bases between them. The CDR3 consists of 15 residues. CDR3 DNA: TGCGCCAGCAGCCAAGACAGGGTCCGAGGAAACACCATATATTTT. Its translation: CASSQDRVRGNTIYF.

This clonotype was observed a handful of times. V is TRBV24-1 and J is TRBJ2-6; TRBD1 matches 8 bases. The CDR3 runs to 20 residues. V shed 2 bases, J shed 0 bases, and the junction held 11 bases outside the gene matches. Germline assignment: CDR1 KGHDR and CDR2 SFDVKD. The CDR3 sequence: CATSDSRRDRPISGANVLTF. Here the CDR3 DNA reads TGTGCCACCAGTGATTCCCGCCGGGACAGGCCTATCTCTGGGGCCAACGTCCTGACTTTC.